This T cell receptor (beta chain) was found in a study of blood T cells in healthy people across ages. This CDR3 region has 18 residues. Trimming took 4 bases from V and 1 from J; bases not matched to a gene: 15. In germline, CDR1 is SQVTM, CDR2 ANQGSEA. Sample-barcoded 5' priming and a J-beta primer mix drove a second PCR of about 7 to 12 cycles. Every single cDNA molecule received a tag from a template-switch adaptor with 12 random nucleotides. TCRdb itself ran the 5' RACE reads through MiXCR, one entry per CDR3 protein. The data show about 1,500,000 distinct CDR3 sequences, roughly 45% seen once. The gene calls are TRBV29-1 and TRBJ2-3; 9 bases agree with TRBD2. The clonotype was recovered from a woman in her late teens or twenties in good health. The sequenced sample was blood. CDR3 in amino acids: CSVGPLYKPSGGTDTQYF. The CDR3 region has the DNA TGCAGCGTTGGACCCCTGTATAAACCTAGCGGGGGCACAGATACGCAGTATTTT.